The 18 T cell receptor beta chains below come from one sample, sequenced in a study of blood T cells in healthy people across ages. Next came a second PCR, run for about 7 to 11 cycles, which used a sample-barcoded 5' primer along with a J-beta primer mix. TCRdb re-called the 5' RACE reads with MiXCR, one entry per CDR3 protein. The table records approximately 940,000 distinct CDR3 sequences, around 46% of them present only once. Sequenced material: blood. The receptor source for this set is a man under 40 in good health.

A few counts support this clonotype. A much larger clone lies one base from this, so it may be a read error. This rearrangement joins TRBV4-2 to TRBJ2-7; 9 nucleotides match TRBD1. Germline assignment: CDR1 LGHNA and CDR2 YNFKEQ. This CDR3 is 15 amino acids long. With V trimmed by 0 bases and J by 7 bases, 7 bases remained unmatched. CDR3 nucleotide sequence: TGTGCCAGCAGCCAAGACGGACAGGGGTTAAATGAGCAGTACTTC. Residues: CASSQDGQGLNEQYF.

In this sample, this clonotype turned up a few times. The rearrangement links TRBV5-1 to TRBJ1-1; D remains unclear. Germline V gives CDR1 SGHRS, CDR2 YFSETQ. The CDR3 is made up of 13 amino acids. Trimming shortened V by 4 bases and J by 1 base, and 8 bases separated the two germline ends. The CDR3 loop is CASSADGNTEAFF. CDR3 bases: TGCGCCAGCAGCGCAGACGGGAACACTGAAGCTTTCTTT.

Concerning this clonotype: One junction end disagrees with the germline gene, perhaps due to a read error. The rearrangement joins TRBV11-3 to TRBJ2-7; D remains unclear. This CDR3 region has 16 residues. Germline values: CDR1 SGHNT, CDR2 YENEEA. The CDR3 sequence: CASSLEFSTALYERYF. CDR3 DNA: TGTGCCAGCAGCTTAGAGTTTAGCACAGCTCTCTACGAGCGGTACTTC.

The V call is TRBV6-1, the J call TRBJ2-4; D is tentatively TRBD1 or TRBD2 (5 bases each). CDR1 and CDR2 (germline): MNHNS, SASEGT. V gave up 10 bases and J gave up 0 bases, with 16 bases separating them. This CDR3 has 15 residues. CDR3 residues: CATHGRDLAKNIQYF. The CDR3 nucleotides are TGTGCCACCCACGGCAGGGACCTAGCCAAAAACATTCAGTACTTC.

The chain couples TRBV5-1 to TRBJ2-1; 7 nucleotides line up with TRBD2. Germline CDR1 and CDR2: SGHRS and YFSETQ. This CDR3 contains 14 residues. V lost 5 bases, J lost 8 bases, and 10 bases stayed unmatched. CDR3 sequence (DNA): TGCGCCAGCAGTGTTCGGCTAGCGGCAGATGAGCAGTTCTTC. Its translation: CASSVRLAADEQFF. Supplemented by reference TRBV5-1 and TRBJ2-1, the full variable domain reads KAGVTQTPRYLIKTRGQQVTLSCSPISGHRSVSWYQQTPGQGLQFLFEYFSETQRNKGNFPGRFSGRQFSNSRSEMNVSTLELGDSALYLCASSVRLAADEQFFGPGTRLTVL.

About this clonotype: Compared with germline, one end of the junction differs, possibly owing to a read error. V gene TRBV6-6 combines with J gene TRBJ1-1; TRBD1 is a possible D gene (6 bases). This CDR3 has 13 residues. From germline, CDR1 is MNHNY and CDR2 SVGAGI (reference sequence). The CDR3 nucleotides are TGTCCCAGTTCCCCAGGGGCAGTCACTGAAGCTTTCTTT. It encodes CPSSPGAVTEAFF.

This clonotype was detected only a few times. The genes are TRBV29-1 and TRBJ2-3, with a possible D match to TRBD1 (5 bases). Germline CDR1 and CDR2: SQVTM and ANQGSEA. This CDR3 is built from 13 residues. Trimming removed 7 bases at V and 0 bases at J, with 11 bases between. The DNA for the CDR3 is TGCAGCGCTACGACAGAAAGCACAGATACGCAGTATTTT. It encodes CSATTESTDTQYF.

This clonotype was counted at least ten times. The gene calls are TRBV12-3 or TRBV12-4 and TRBJ1-1; 8 positions agree with TRBD1. J lost 0 bases, V lost 6 bases, and 3 bases had no gene match. The CDR3 length is 14 residues. CDR3: CASSPTGVNTEAFF. The CDR3 coding sequence is TGTGCCAGCAGCCCGACAGGGGTGAACACTGAAGCTTTCTTT.

The J gene is TRBJ1-2, the V gene TRBV28, with 10 bases matching TRBD1. The CDR3 is made up of 14 amino acids. Germline trimming cut 3 bases from V and 4 bases from J; bases unmatched to any gene: 2. Germline assignment: CDR1 MDHEN and CDR2 SYDVKM. For the CDR3, the DNA is TGTGCCAGCAGTTTGTGGACAGGGGGCTATGGCTACACCTTC. This codes for CASSLWTGGYGYTF.

The chain uses TRBV7-2 and TRBJ2-1; 11 bases match TRBD2. The J segment lost 7 bases and the V segment lost 3 bases, leaving 17 bases of the junction unmatched. The CDR3 length is 19 residues. Germline V gives CDR1 SGHTA, CDR2 FQGNSA. CDR3 coding DNA: TGTGCCAGCAGCTTGGACTCCGTCTCTAGCGGGGGGTTCGGGAATGAGCAGTTCTTC. It yields the protein CASSLDSVSSGGFGNEQFF.

This clonotype turned up a few times. The chain joins TRBV28 to TRBJ2-1; D gene ambiguous. The CDR3 is 14 residues long. V dropped 5 bases and J dropped 9 bases, with 17 bases sitting between them. Germline CDR1 is MDHEN and CDR2 is SYDVKM. In nucleotides, the CDR3 is TGTGCCAGCAGTGGCCTGGGCAAGGTCAGTGAGCAGTTCTTC. Translation: CASSGLGKVSEQFF.

This clonotype was seen more than once but under ten times. The rearrangement links TRBV20-1 to TRBJ1-5; D is unclear. The V end lost 6 bases, the J end lost 2 bases, and 17 bases lay between the germline ends. CDR3 length: 15 residues. Germline CDR1 DFQATT, CDR2 SNEGSKA (reference sequence). The CDR3 region has the DNA TGCAGTGCCACGGGAGGTGTGGCTGGCAATCAGCCCCAGCATTTT. The encoded protein is CSATGGVAGNQPQHF.

This chain connects TRBV6-5 to TRBJ1-2; D uncertain. The CDR3 contains 15 residues. Germline assignment: CDR1 MNHEY and CDR2 SVGAGI. The V end lost 0 bases, the J end lost 4 bases, and 12 bases lay between the germline ends. CDR3 region: CASSYSMMGSYGYTF. Here the CDR3 DNA reads TGTGCCAGCAGTTACTCCATGATGGGGAGCTATGGCTACACCTTC.

This clonotype showed up just a few times. J is TRBJ1-6 and V is TRBV7-2; D ambiguous. Per germline, CDR1 SGHTA and CDR2 FQGNSA. This CDR3 has 13 residues. V was shortened by 2 bases and J by 7 bases, with 6 bases between the two germline ends. Here the CDR3 DNA reads TGTGCCAGCAGCTTACCTGGCAATTCACCCCTCCACTTT. It yields the protein CASSLPGNSPLHF.

V is TRBV5-6 and J is TRBJ1-4; the D is unclear. V was clipped by 2 bases and J by 0 bases, with 5 bases between them. CDR3 length equals 14 residues. CDR1 SGHDT and CDR2 YYEEEE come from the germline V gene. The CDR3 loop is CASSFPPTNEKLFF. DNA for the CDR3: TGTGCCAGCAGCTTCCCACCAACTAATGAAAAACTGTTTTTT.

J is TRBJ1-5 and V is TRBV14; maybe TRBD1 (6 bases). There are 14 residues in the CDR3. V lost 4 bases and J 7 bases, leaving 14 bases between the germline ends. The V gene's germline CDR1 is SGHDN and CDR2 FVKESK. The CDR3 here is CASSPPTGSQPQHF. DNA of the CDR3: TGTGCCAGCAGCCCACCGACAGGTAGCCAGCCCCAGCATTTT.

The chain uses TRBV7-9 and TRBJ2-1; D is unresolved. The CDR3 has 11 amino acids. The ends were cut back, 2 bases at V and 8 bases at J, with 4 bases in the middle. The germline V gene encodes CDR1 SEHNR and CDR2 FQNEAQ (reference sequence). CDR3: CASSLFYEQFF. The CDR3 DNA sequence: TGTGCCAGCAGCTTATTCTATGAGCAGTTCTTC. Looking up the rest from reference TRBV7-9 and TRBJ2-1 gives the full variable domain: DTGVSQNPRHKITKRGQNVTFRCDPISEHNRLYWYRQTLGQGPEFLTYFQNEAQLEKSRLLSDRFSAERPKGSFSTLEIQRTEQGDSAMYLCASSLFYEQFFGPGTRLTVL.

This clonotype was seen more than once but under ten times. The rearrangement uses TRBV6-1 and TRBJ2-7; D possibly uses TRBD1 or TRBD2 (5 bases each). The CDR3 loop spans 14 amino acids. Trimming shortened V by 7 bases and J by 4 bases, and 17 bases separated the two germline ends. The germline CDR1 and CDR2 sequences are MNHNS and SASEGT. In nucleotides, the CDR3 is TGTGCCAGCATGATCGGGACGGTCAGTTACGAGCAGTACTTC. The encoded protein is CASMIGTVSYEQYF.